The 19 T cell receptor beta chains below were found in one sample sequenced in a study of blood T cell repertoires in COVID-19. TCRdb's table, derived via immunoSEQ multiplex PCR, lists solely in-frame clones and lacks some. The table shows around 81,000 clones, with about 90% occurring only once. The specimen was peripheral blood. The source of these receptors is a woman of 80 years or more with acute or convalescent COVID-19.

This chain connects TRBV30 to TRBJ1-2; D is uncertain. The CDR3 spans 12 residues. Trimming left V 2 bases short and J 8 bases short, with 12 bases between. Germline V CDR1 and CDR2: GTSNPN, SVGIG (reference sequence). In nucleotides, the CDR3 is TGTGCCTGGAGTAACCGAGGGCCGGGCTACACCTTC. Residues: CAWSNRGPGYTF.

This sequence joins TRBV30 and TRBJ1-5; D gene ambiguous. Trimming stripped 4 bases from V and 9 bases from J, with 16 bases between. This CDR3 spans 13 amino acids. Germline loops: CDR1 GTSNPN, CDR2 SVGIG (reference sequence). The CDR3 nucleotides are TGTGCCTGGACCGACTCCGCATTTACGCCCCAGCATTTT. Its translation: CAWTDSAFTPQHF.

The chain employs TRBV19 and TRBJ1-2; 7 bases fit TRBD1. The CDR3 extends over 14 amino acids. CDR1 LNHDA and CDR2 SQIVND come from the germline V gene (reference sequence). J was trimmed by 8 bases and V by 7 bases; bases with no gene match: 13. The CDR3 region is CASTHPQGKFGYTF. The CDR3 DNA is TGTGCCAGTACCCATCCACAGGGGAAGTTCGGCTACACCTTC.

The chain has TRBV2 and TRBJ2-7; D might be TRBD1 (6 bases). The CDR3 loop spans 14 amino acids. Germline V gene sequence: CDR1 SNHLY, CDR2 FYNNEI. V lost 7 bases to trimming and J lost 2 bases, with 15 bases between them. For the CDR3, the DNA is TGTGCCAGCACCCAGGGGCAGGGTGCCTACGAGCAGTACTTC. Residues: CASTQGQGAYEQYF. The full variable domain, with the rest looked up from reference TRBV2 and TRBJ2-7, is EPEVTQTPSHQVTQMGQEVILRCVPISNHLYFYWYRQILGQKVEFLVSFYNNEISEKSEIFDDQFSVERPDGSNFTLKIRSTKLEDSAMYFCASTQGQGAYEQYFGPGTRLTVT.

This chain uses TRBV30 with TRBJ1-1; 7 bases agree with TRBD1. J lost 0 bases, V lost 2 bases, and 0 bases had no gene match. Germline-derived CDR1 and CDR2 are GTSNPN and SVGIG (reference sequence). The CDR3 totals 13 residues. Here the CDR3 reads CAWSRGLNTEAFF. The DNA for the CDR3 is TGTGCCTGGAGTAGGGGGCTGAACACTGAAGCTTTCTTT.

The J gene is TRBJ1-3, the V gene TRBV6-1; D gene unclear. The length of the CDR3 is 14 residues. The V and J ends lost 1 base and 1 base respectively, with 5 bases between them. Germline V lookup: CDR1 MNHNS, CDR2 SASEGT. CDR3 residues: CASSEGASGNTIYF. CDR3 DNA: TGTGCCAGCAGTGAAGGGGCTTCTGGAAACACCATATATTTT.

V gene TRBV19 combines with J gene TRBJ1-6; weak D call: TRBD1 (6 bases). Trimming left V 4 bases short and J 7 bases short, with 8 bases between. The CDR3 loop spans 13 amino acids. Germline CDR1 and CDR2: LNHDA and SQIVND (reference sequence). The DNA for the CDR3 is TGTGCCAGTAGTAAGGACAGAAATTCACCCCTCCACTTT. This sequence encodes CASSKDRNSPLHF.

In this sample, this clone turned up once. The chain joins TRBV7-2 to TRBJ2-5; TRBD2 matches at 13 bases. Looked up from germline, CDR1 is SGHTA and CDR2 is FQGNSA. After removal of 8 bases from V and 1 base from J, the junction contained 4 bases not matched to a gene. CDR3 length: 15 residues. CDR3 coding DNA: TGTGCCAGCGTGACTAGCGGGGGGCCCCAAGAGACCCAGTACTTC. It yields the protein CASVTSGGPQETQYF.

V and J are TRBV20-1 and TRBJ2-3; D is possibly TRBD1 (6 bases). Germline loops: CDR1 DFQATT, CDR2 SNEGSKA (reference sequence). This CDR3 region has 11 residues. Between the trimmed V and J ends, which lost 4 bases and 8 bases, there was a span of 10 bases. The CDR3: CSANNRATQYF. CDR3 bases: TGCAGTGCTAATAACAGGGCTACGCAGTATTTT.

V is TRBV19 and J is TRBJ2-3; 8 nucleotides line up with TRBD2. V lost 7 bases and J lost 3; bases outside the gene matches: 3. The CDR3 extends over 13 amino acids. CDR1 LNHDA and CDR2 SQIVND come from the germline V gene (reference sequence). As DNA, the CDR3 is TGTGCCAGTACCGGGAGGGAGACAGATACGCAGTATTTT. It codes for CASTGRETDTQYF.

V usage is TRBV3-1 (or the pseudogene TRBV3-2) and J usage is TRBJ2-3; D possibly corresponds to TRBD2 (6 bases). Trimming shortened V by 2 bases and J by 4 bases, and 16 bases separated the two germline ends. This CDR3 has 16 residues. Looked up from germline, CDR1 is LGHDT and CDR2 is YNNKEL (reference sequence). The CDR3 sequence is CASSQFRDSPPDTQYF. The CDR3 region has the DNA TGTGCCAGCAGCCAATTCAGGGACTCTCCCCCAGATACGCAGTATTTT.

The rearrangement uses TRBV5-6 and TRBJ2-6; possible D gene TRBD1, 5 bases. From germline, CDR1 is SGHDT and CDR2 YYEEEE. The CDR3 loop spans 16 amino acids. Trimming left V 2 bases short and J 0 bases short, with 9 bases between. This CDR3 is CASSFLTGSGANVLTF. The CDR3 coding sequence is TGTGCCAGCAGCTTTCTTACAGGCTCTGGGGCCAACGTCCTGACTTTC.

The chain carries TRBV19 and TRBJ1-6; D gene ambiguous. Trimming removed 3 bases from V and 5 bases from J, with 11 bases in between. CDR1 and CDR2 from the germline V gene are LNHDA and SQIVND (reference sequence). The CDR3 totals 15 residues. Here the CDR3 reads CASSITGDNNSPLHF. DNA of the CDR3: TGTGCCAGTAGTATTACCGGGGATAATAATTCACCCCTCCACTTT.

J is TRBJ2-5 and V is TRBV27, with 7 bases aligning to TRBD2. V trimming: 6 bases; J trimming: 6 bases; junction bases outside the gene matches: 10. The germline gives CDR1 MNHEY, CDR2 SMNVEV (reference sequence). There are 14 residues in the CDR3. The CDR3 here is CASSPGLPSKTQYF. The DNA for the CDR3 is TGTGCCAGCAGCCCGGGACTACCCTCCAAGACCCAGTACTTC.

This sequence joins TRBV11-2 and TRBJ2-1, with 7 bases that match TRBD2. Per germline, CDR1 SGHAT and CDR2 FQNNGV. This CDR3 comprises 16 residues. The trim removed 2 bases at V and 0 bases at J, leaving 4 bases unmatched. The CDR3 spells CASSLLLAVSYNEQFF. CDR3 bases: TGTGCCAGCAGCTTACTCCTAGCGGTCTCCTACAATGAGCAGTTCTTC.

The rearrangement joins TRBV5-4 to TRBJ1-2, with unresolved D. The CDR3 has 13 amino acids. Trimming removed 4 bases from V and 0 bases from J, with 7 bases in between. Germline values: CDR1 SGHNT, CDR2 YYREEE (reference sequence). The CDR3 protein is CASSTITNYGYTF. The CDR3 DNA is TGTGCCAGCAGCACAATAACTAACTATGGCTACACCTTC.

The CDR3 here is CAWSVGGTGRVSYEQYF. DNA of the CDR3: TGTGCCTGGAGTGTAGGAGGAACCGGGAGAGTTTCCTACGAGCAGTACTTC. The chain recombines TRBV30 with TRBJ2-7, with D perhaps matching TRBD2 (6 bases). V lost 0 bases and J lost 1, with 19 bases in between. The CDR3 length is 17 residues. Germline V gene lookup returns CDR1 GTSNPN and CDR2 SVGIG (reference sequence).

V is TRBV5-1 and J is TRBJ2-2, with D possibly TRBD1 on 5 matching bases. This CDR3 is 17 amino acids long. Germline loops: CDR1 SGHRS, CDR2 YFSETQ. The germline V and J ends were trimmed by 0 bases and 4 bases, with 16 bases remaining between them. CDR3 in DNA: TGCGCCAGCAGCTTGGCAGCAGGGATGCCTATCACCGGGGAGCTGTTTTTT. This encodes CASSLAAGMPITGELFF.

This rearrangement joins TRBV6-2 or TRBV6-3 to TRBJ2-7, with 10 bases matching TRBD2. Per the germline V gene, CDR1 is MNHEY and CDR2 is SVGEGT. The CDR3 is made up of 17 amino acids. After removal of 6 bases from V and 6 bases from J, the junction contained 17 bases not matched to a gene. The DNA of the CDR3 is TGTGCCAGCAGCCCTTCGGGAGCGGGGGGGCTTGGTTCCGAGCAGTACTTC. Amino acids: CASSPSGAGGLGSEQYF.